This T cell receptor beta chain emerged from a study of control samples from healthy donors and cancer patients. Trimming pared 5 bases from V and 1 base from J, leaving 12 bases between. The germline V gene encodes CDR1 SGHVS and CDR2 FQNEAQ. There are 15 residues in the CDR3. Measured with immunoSEQ multiplex PCR; TCRdb has only the in-frame clones, and not every one. The profile shows just over 150,000 clones, roughly 94% of them singletons. Input material: blood. This rearrangement joins TRBV7-8 to TRBJ1-3; D unclear. The TCR originated in a woman between 40 and 55 years old in good health. CDR3 nucleotides: TGTGCCAGCAGCCCCACCCCCTTGTCTGGAAACACCATATATTTT. Translated, it gives CASSPTPLSGNTIYF.